The T cell receptor beta chain under discussion was sequenced for a study of T cell changes during pregnancy in multiple sclerosis. The repertoire was sequenced with immunoSEQ multiplex PCR; TCRdb's copy has only in-frame clones and lacks some. The repertoire holds about 44,000 clones, approximately 96% seen once, with over 0.8% in the top ten. The length of the CDR3 is 11 residues. Deletions cut 6 bases from V and 10 bases from J, with 10 bases between. Germline V gene data show CDR1 as LGHNA and CDR2 as YNFKEQ. Source: peripheral blood, taken in the second trimester of pregnancy. The chain combines TRBV4-2 with TRBJ2-1; D is ambiguous. This receptor was obtained from a female donor with multiple sclerosis, enrolled in a pregnancy study. CDR3 in amino acids: CASRENGEQFF. CDR3 nucleotide sequence: TGTGCCAGCAGAGAAAACGGGGAGCAGTTCTTC.